The entry below describes one T cell receptor (beta chain). These data are taken from a study of cytomegalovirus exposure and HLA in healthy donors. Germline V gene lookup returns CDR1 MNHNY and CDR2 SVGAGI (reference sequence). The V end lost 5 bases, the J end lost 4 bases, and 20 bases lay between the germline ends. CDR3 length: 16 amino acids. This PCR relied on a set of 60 Vbeta primers and 13 Jbeta primers. Libraries were prepared by immunoSEQ multiplex PCR; TCRdb keeps only in-frame clonotypes and omits some of them. Of 160,000 or so clones listed, just over 70% are singletons. This receptor was identified in a human donor in good health. What was sequenced was PBMCs. V gene TRBV6-6 combines with J gene TRBJ1-2; weak D call: TRBD1 (5 bases). CDR3 residues: CASSPLLLRQGYGYTF. The CDR3 DNA is TGTGCCAGCAGTCCACTCCTCCTACGGCAGGGCTATGGCTACACCTTC.